This T cell receptor (beta chain) was profiled in a study of radiotherapy plus CTLA-4 blockade in lung cancer (dated 2018 in TCRdb). Broadly, across the study: Among enrolled patients, 15% to 20% had an objective response and roughly 31% reached disease control.

Library prep was done by the immunoSEQ multiplex PCR assay. Entries here come from immuneACCESS through TCRdb and include only in-frame sequences with V and J called. Some clones fail to appear in such tables; in the studies checked, an unresolved V gene covers under half of the shortfall, and the cause of the remainder is unknown. The table for this sample lists roughly 50,000 clones; about 86% of them were counted only once. The top ten clones comprise 15% to 20% of the sample. What the work shows at the level of the full study, not this receptor alone: After treatment with radiotherapy and ipilimumab, TCR clones that originated in tumors expanded in peripheral blood. The strongest predictors of response were reported to be early dynamic shifts in blood T cell clones along with a rise in serum interferon-beta following radiation.

Remarks on this clone: Its antigen is currently not known. Within one base of it there is no much larger clone, and no base qualities were kept.

The study evaluated CTLA-4 blockade (ipilimumab) given together with focal radiation therapy in patients who had chemo-refractory metastatic non-small-cell lung cancer. Sequences LNHDA (CDR1) and SQIVND (CDR2) are obtained from the germline V gene (reference sequence). The V end gives up 2 bases and the J end 1 base, leaving 2 bases in the junction not matched to a gene. Inclusive of the bounding cysteine and phenylalanine, the CDR3 is 15 residues long. The read is trimmed to its CDR3 DNA, 45 bases read in frame from base 1. The sequence is built from TRBV19 and TRBJ1-1; 9 central bases correspond to TRBD1. The sequence was obtained from a human donor with non-small cell lung cancer that progressed on radiotherapy plus ipilimumab. Some clones in this sample may be carry-over from other donors' samples. The starting material was peripheral blood, obtained from a patient treated with radiotherapy plus ipilimumab. CDR3 reads: CASSIMGQGNTEAFF. The bases are TGTGCCAGTAGTATAATGGGACAGGGGAACACTGAAGCTTTCTTT.